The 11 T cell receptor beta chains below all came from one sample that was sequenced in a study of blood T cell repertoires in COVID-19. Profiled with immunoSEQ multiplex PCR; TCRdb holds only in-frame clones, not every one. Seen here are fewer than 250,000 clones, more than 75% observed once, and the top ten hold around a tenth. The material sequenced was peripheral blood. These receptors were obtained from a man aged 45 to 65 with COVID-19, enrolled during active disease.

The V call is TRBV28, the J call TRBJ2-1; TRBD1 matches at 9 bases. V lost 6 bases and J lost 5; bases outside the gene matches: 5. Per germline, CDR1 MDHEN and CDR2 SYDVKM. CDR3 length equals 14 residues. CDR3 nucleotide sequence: TGTGCCAGCAGGCCAGGACAGGGGAACAATGAGCAGTTCTTC. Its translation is CASRPGQGNNEQFF.

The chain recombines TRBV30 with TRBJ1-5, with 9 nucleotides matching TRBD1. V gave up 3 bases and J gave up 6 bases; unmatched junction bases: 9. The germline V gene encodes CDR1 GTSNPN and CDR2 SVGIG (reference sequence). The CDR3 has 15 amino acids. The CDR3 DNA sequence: TGTGCCTGGAGCTCCGGGACAGGGAAAAGTCAGCCCCAGCATTTT. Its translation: CAWSSGTGKSQPQHF.

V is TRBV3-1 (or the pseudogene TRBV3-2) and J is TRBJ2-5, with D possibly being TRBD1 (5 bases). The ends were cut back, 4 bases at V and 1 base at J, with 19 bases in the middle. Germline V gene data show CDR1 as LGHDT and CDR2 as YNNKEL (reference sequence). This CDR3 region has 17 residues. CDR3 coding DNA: TGTGCCAGCAGCCCCCTCCCGGGCAGGGCCTCCCAAGAGACCCAGTACTTC. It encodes CASSPLPGRASQETQYF.

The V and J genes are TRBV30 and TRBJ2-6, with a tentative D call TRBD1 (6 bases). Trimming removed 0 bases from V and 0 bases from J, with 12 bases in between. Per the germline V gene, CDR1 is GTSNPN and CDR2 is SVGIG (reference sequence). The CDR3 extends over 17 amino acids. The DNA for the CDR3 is TGTGCCTGGAGTGTAAGGGGGTCGCTCTCTGGGGCCAACGTCCTGACTTTC. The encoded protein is CAWSVRGSLSGANVLTF.

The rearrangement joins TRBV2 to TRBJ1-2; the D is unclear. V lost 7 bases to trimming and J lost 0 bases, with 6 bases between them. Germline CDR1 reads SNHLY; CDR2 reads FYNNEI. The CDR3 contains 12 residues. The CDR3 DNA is TGTGCCAGCAAAACAGCTAACTATGGCTACACCTTC. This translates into CASKTANYGYTF. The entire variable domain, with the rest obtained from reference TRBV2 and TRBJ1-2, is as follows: EPEVTQTPSHQVTQMGQEVILRCVPISNHLYFYWYRQILGQKVEFLVSFYNNEISEKSEIFDDQFSVERPDGSNFTLKIRSTKLEDSAMYFCASKTANYGYTFGSGTRLTVV.

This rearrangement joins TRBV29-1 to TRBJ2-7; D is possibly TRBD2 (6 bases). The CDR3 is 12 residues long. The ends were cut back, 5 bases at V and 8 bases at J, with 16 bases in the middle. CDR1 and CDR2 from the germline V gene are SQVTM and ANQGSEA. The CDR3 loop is CSVKGPGEKQYF. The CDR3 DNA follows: TGCAGCGTTAAAGGACCGGGGGAAAAGCAGTACTTC.

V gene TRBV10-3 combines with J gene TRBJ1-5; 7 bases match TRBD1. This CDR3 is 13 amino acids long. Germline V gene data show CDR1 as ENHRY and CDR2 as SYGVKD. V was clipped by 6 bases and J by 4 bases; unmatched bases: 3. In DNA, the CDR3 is TGTGCCATCAGAGGGGACAGAAATCAGCCCCAGCATTTT. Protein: CAIRGDRNQPQHF.

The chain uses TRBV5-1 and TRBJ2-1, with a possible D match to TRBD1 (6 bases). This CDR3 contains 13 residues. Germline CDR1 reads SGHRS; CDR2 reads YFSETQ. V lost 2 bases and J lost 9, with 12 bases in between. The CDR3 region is CASSFTGRLEQFF. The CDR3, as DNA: TGCGCCAGCAGCTTTACAGGGCGGCTTGAGCAGTTCTTC.

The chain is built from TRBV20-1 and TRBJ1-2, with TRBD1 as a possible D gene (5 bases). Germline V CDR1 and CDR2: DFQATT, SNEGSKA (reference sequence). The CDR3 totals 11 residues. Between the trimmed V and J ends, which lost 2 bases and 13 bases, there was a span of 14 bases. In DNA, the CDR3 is TGCAGTGCTAGATCGGGAGGGGTGAGCACCTTC. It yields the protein CSARSGGVSTF.

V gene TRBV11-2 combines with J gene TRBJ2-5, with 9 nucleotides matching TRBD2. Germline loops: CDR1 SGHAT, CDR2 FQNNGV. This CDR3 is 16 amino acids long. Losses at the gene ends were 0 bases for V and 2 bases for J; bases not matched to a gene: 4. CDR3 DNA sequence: TGTGCCAGCAGCTTAGATAGCGGGGGAGCTCAAGAGACCCAGTACTTC. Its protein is CASSLDSGGAQETQYF.

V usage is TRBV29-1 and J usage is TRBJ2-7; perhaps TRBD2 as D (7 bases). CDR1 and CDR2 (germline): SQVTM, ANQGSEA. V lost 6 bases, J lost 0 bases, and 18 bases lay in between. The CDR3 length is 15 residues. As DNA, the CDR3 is TGCAGCGTGGGGGGGCCGGGGGGAGGCTCCTACGAGCAGTACTTC. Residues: CSVGGPGGGSYEQYF.